The following is a T cell receptor beta chain sequence with its context. What it recognizes is unknown. CDR3 length: 11 amino acids. Trimming cost V 7 bases and J 2 bases, with 8 bases left between them. Germline V gene lookup returns CDR1 DFQATT and CDR2 SNEGSKA (reference sequence). This entry comes from a study of T cells in localized non-small cell lung cancer. Study findings and constraints: Heterogeneity is still possible, as just one tumor region was sequenced. Paired adjacent lung recovered a median approximately 57 of the top 100 tumor clones. Higher adjacent-lung clonality was associated with shorter survival. Uninvolved adjacent lung showed higher T cell clonality than tumor.

Assay used: immunoSEQ multiplex PCR; TCRdb lists only in-frame clones, some missing. The data contain 75,000 to 80,000 clones, approximately 90% of them seen just once; the ten biggest clones take up about 20%. The receptor was derived from a woman aged 40-69 years with stage I squamous cell lung carcinoma. The source material was peripheral blood, sampled before any cancer treatment. The rearrangement joins TRBV20-1 to TRBJ1-2; D uncertain. The CDR3 sequence is CSGALNYGYTF. The DNA for the CDR3 is TGCAGTGGGGCCTTGAACTATGGCTACACCTTC.